These 11 T cell receptor beta chains originate from one sample sequenced in a study of breast tumors, draining lymph nodes, adjacent tissues. Axillary draining lymph nodes of breast cancer patients supplied the node samples. TCRdb analysed the multiplex PCR reads with MiXCR anew, one entry per CDR3 protein. The sample comprises around 150,000 distinct CDR3 sequences, 20% to 25% of which are singletons, and just over 2.5% rests with the top ten. Sequences were obtained from axillary lymph node tissue. These receptors all stem from a female donor with breast cancer. Some clones in this sample may be carry-over from other donors' samples.

This clonotype was seen at least ten times. The chain combines TRBV24-1 with TRBJ2-5; tentative D call: TRBD1 (7 bases). V lost 5 bases and J lost 4, with 22 bases in between. The germline CDR1 and CDR2 sequences are KGHDR and SFDVKD. This CDR3 region has 17 residues. CDR3 amino acids: CATSGDRQGGVRETQYF. The CDR3 nucleotides are TGTGCCACCAGTGGAGACCGACAGGGCGGGGTTCGAGAGACCCAGTACTTC.

With respect to this clonotype: One base away lies a much larger clone, so this may be a sequencing read error. The rearrangement joins TRBV7-9 to TRBJ2-2, with a tentative D call TRBD1 (6 bases). V gave up 2 bases and J gave up 4 bases, with 11 bases separating them. Germline CDR1 is SEHNR and CDR2 is FQNEAQ (reference sequence). The CDR3 covers 15 residues. The CDR3 nucleotides are TGTGCCAGCAGCTTAAGGGGACAAAGCACCGGGGAGCTGTTTTTT. Translating it yields CASSLRGQSTGELFF.

This clonotype came up many times. CDR3 sequence: CSARGVGSYNSPLHF. CDR3 bases: TGCAGTGCTAGGGGGGTAGGGTCCTATAATTCACCCCTCCACTTT. The gene calls are TRBV20-1 and TRBJ1-6; perhaps TRBD1 as D (5 bases). This CDR3 has 15 residues. V lost 3 bases and J 1 base, leaving 10 bases between the germline ends. The germline gives CDR1 DFQATT, CDR2 SNEGSKA (reference sequence).

The table lists this clonotype with a few counts. V usage is TRBV6-2 or TRBV6-3 and J usage is TRBJ1-2; 7 bases line up with TRBD1. V dropped 2 bases and J dropped 5; count of bases not matched to a gene: 5. This CDR3 contains 14 residues. CDR1 MNHEY and CDR2 SVGEGT come from the germline V gene. CDR3 protein: CASSYGGQSYGYTF. The CDR3 DNA reads TGTGCCAGCAGTTACGGGGGACAGAGTTATGGCTACACCTTC.

This clonotype came up many times. This rearrangement joins TRBV2 to TRBJ2-7; D could derive from TRBD1 or TRBD2 (5 bases each). CDR1 is SNHLY, CDR2 FYNNEI, per germline. Trimming stripped 7 bases from V and 0 bases from J, with 10 bases between. The CDR3 is made up of 13 amino acids. This CDR3 reads CASTRDHSYEQYF. The CDR3 DNA reads as TGTGCCAGCACCCGGGACCACTCCTACGAGCAGTACTTC. The full variable domain, in which reference TRBV2 and TRBJ2-7 provide the parts outside the CDR3, is EPEVTQTPSHQVTQMGQEVILRCVPISNHLYFYWYRQILGQKVEFLVSFYNNEISEKSEIFDDQFSVERPDGSNFTLKIRSTKLEDSAMYFCASTRDHSYEQYFGPGTRLTVT.

Turning to this clonotype: Given a much more abundant clone one base away, this may be a read error. The chain links TRBV12-3 or TRBV12-4 to TRBJ1-3, with D hard to call. There are 14 residues in the CDR3. This CDR3 is CASTRSSSGNTVYF. Here the CDR3 DNA reads TGTGCCAGCACCCGGAGTTCCTCTGGAAACACCGTATATTTT.

Ten or more counts support this clonotype. This chain connects TRBV7-9 to TRBJ2-5; a possible D gene is TRBD1 (6 bases). The CDR3 has 11 residues. V dropped 5 bases and J dropped 8 bases, with 9 bases sitting between them. CDR1 and CDR2 (germline): SEHNR, FQNEAQ (reference sequence). The DNA for the CDR3 is TGTGCCAGCAGCAACAGGGACACCCAGTACTTC. It is translated as CASSNRDTQYF.

V is TRBV10-2 and J is TRBJ2-7, with D tentatively TRBD1 (5 bases). The CDR3 is made up of 13 amino acids. Germline V CDR1 and CDR2: WSHSY, SAAADI. Trimming removed 2 bases from V and 5 bases from J, with 10 bases in between. In DNA, the CDR3 is TGCGCCAGCAGTGAGGCAGGGTGGCACGAGCAGTACTTC. Protein product: CASSEAGWHEQYF.

Turning to this clonotype: A much larger clone sits a single nucleotide away, making a read error possible. J is TRBJ2-1 and V is TRBV6-6; 9 bases are shared with TRBD2. The CDR3 is 15 residues long. The V and J ends lost 7 bases and 8 bases, in that order; junction bases with no gene match: 12. CDR1 and CDR2 (germline): MNHNY, SVGAGI (reference sequence). CDR3: CASTLNSGSFDEQFF. The CDR3 nucleotides are TGTGCCAGCACCTTGAATAGCGGGAGTTTCGATGAGCAGTTCTTC.

This chain connects TRBV18 to TRBJ2-5, with 8 nucleotides matching TRBD1. J gave up 2 bases and V 6 bases, and 11 bases lay outside the gene matches. From germline, CDR1 is KGHSH and CDR2 LQKENI. The CDR3 is 16 residues long. Here the CDR3 reads CASSRTGIDRQETQYF. The CDR3, as DNA: TGTGCCAGCTCCCGGACAGGGATAGATCGACAAGAGACCCAGTACTTC. Variable domain in full (rest from reference TRBV18 and TRBJ2-5): NAGVMQNPRHLVRRRGQEARLRCSPMKGHSHVYWYRQLPEEGLKFMVYLQKENIIDESGMPKERFSAEFPKEGPSILRIQQVVRGDSAAYFCASSRTGIDRQETQYFGPGTRLLVL.

This clonotype was observed a handful of times. The chain recombines TRBV29-1 with TRBJ1-2; possibly TRBD1 for D (5 bases). Germline V gene sequence: CDR1 SQVTM, CDR2 ANQGSEA. V was trimmed by 3 bases and J by 4 bases, leaving 9 bases between them. This CDR3 comprises 12 residues. The CDR3 loop reads CSVDWQGYGYTF. Here the CDR3 DNA reads TGCAGCGTTGATTGGCAGGGCTATGGCTACACCTTC.